A single sample is the source of the 4 T cell receptor beta chains below, sequenced in a study of T cells in Graves' hyperthyroidism and ophthalmopathy. RNA transcripts yielded amplified TCR beta CDR3 regions. HTBI primers drove first-round RT-PCR of the TCR CDR3. TCRdb recomputed calls from the multiplex PCR reads with MiXCR, one row per CDR3 protein. The sample has approximately 250,000 distinct CDR3 sequences, about 25% seen once. The sequenced sample consisted of blood. These receptors were taken from a woman aged 40-49 years with Graves' ophthalmopathy.

The V and J genes are TRBV30 and TRBJ2-7; D tentatively reads TRBD1 or TRBD2 (5 bases each). The CDR3 contains 11 residues. Germline lookup yields CDR1 GTSNPN and CDR2 SVGIG (reference sequence). V dropped 0 bases and J dropped 9 bases, with 9 bases sitting between them. The CDR3 spells CAWSVGDAQYF. The CDR3 coding sequence is TGTGCCTGGAGTGTGGGGGACGCGCAGTACTTC.

This chain joins TRBV28 and TRBJ1-6; D remains ambiguous. The CDR3 has 12 residues. In germline, CDR1 is MDHEN, CDR2 SYDVKM. V was shortened by 2 bases and J by 8 bases, with 4 bases between the two germline ends. The DNA for the CDR3 is TGTGCCAGCAGTTTAGTCTATTCACCCCTCCACTTT. Protein product: CASSLVYSPLHF.

The sample holds many counts of this clonotype. The chain is built from TRBV5-6 and TRBJ1-2; D is undetermined. Trimming pared 6 bases from V and 0 bases from J, leaving 9 bases between. This CDR3 has 13 residues. Per germline, CDR1 SGHDT and CDR2 YYEEEE. The CDR3 coding sequence is TGTGCCAGCACACGTCGGGCTAACTATGGCTACACCTTC. This translates into CASTRRANYGYTF. The complete variable domain, with remaining parts taken from reference TRBV5-6 and TRBJ1-2, reads DAGVTQSPTHLIKTRGQQVTLRCSPKSGHDTVSWYQQALGQGPQFIFQYYEEEERQRGNFPDRFSGHQFPNYSSELNVNALLLGDSALYLCASTRRANYGYTFGSGTRLTVV.

There are many counts of this clonotype. V and J are TRBV29-1 and TRBJ1-2; unclear D gene. V dropped 3 bases and J dropped 7 bases, with 12 bases sitting between them. The CDR3 spans 12 residues. Per the germline V gene, CDR1 is SQVTM and CDR2 is ANQGSEA. CDR3 residues: CSVEVLRGGYTF. The CDR3 nucleotides read TGCAGCGTTGAGGTATTACGTGGTGGCTACACCTTC.